The 32 T cell receptor beta chains reported below all come from one sample, sequenced in a study of blood T cell repertoires in COVID-19. The protocol was immunoSEQ multiplex PCR, while the TCRdb copy is restricted to in-frame clones and leaves out a portion. The data show about 480,000 clones, with approximately 90% seen just once and less than 2% held by the top ten. The source material was PBMCs or T cells enriched from blood (not recorded which). All receptors come from a woman in her forties who had recovered from COVID-19.

The CDR3 region is CATSRLPGLAGSGANVLTF. CDR3 coding DNA: TGTGCCACCAGCAGACTGCCGGGACTAGCGGGCTCTGGGGCCAACGTCCTGACTTTC. V usage is TRBV15 and J usage is TRBJ2-6, with TRBD2 identical over 12 bases. The CDR3 has 19 amino acids. Germline CDR1 LNHNV, CDR2 YYDKDF (reference sequence). The V segment lost 2 bases and the J segment 0 bases; nucleotides outside the gene matches: 5. Combining the CDR3 with reference TRBV15 and TRBJ2-6 gives the whole variable domain DAMVIQNPRYQVTQFGKPVTLSCSQTLNHNVMYWYQQKSSQAPKLLFHYYDKDFNNEADTPDNFQSRRPNTSFCFLDIRSPGLGDTAMYLCATSRLPGLAGSGANVLTFGAGSRLTVL.

The CDR3 region is CASSLASVNYGYTF. Here the CDR3 DNA reads TGTGCCAGCAGCTTAGCTAGTGTTAACTATGGCTACACCTTC. The chain recombines TRBV7-2 with TRBJ1-2; D is undetermined. This CDR3 has 14 residues. The germline V gene encodes CDR1 SGHTA and CDR2 FQGNSA. The V end was cut by 0 bases, the J end by 1 base, with 6 bases between.

This clone is a singleton in its sample. The chain has TRBV6-5 and TRBJ2-3; 9 bases are shared with TRBD2. The CDR3 consists of 15 residues. The germline V gene has CDR1 MNHEY and CDR2 SVGAGI. Germline trimming cut 3 bases from V and 2 bases from J; bases unmatched to any gene: 3. For the CDR3, the DNA is TGTGCCAGCAGTTATGGACTAGCGCCCACAGATACGCAGTATTTT. Protein sequence: CASSYGLAPTDTQYF.

The chain carries TRBV2 and TRBJ2-5, with TRBD2 identical over 7 bases. This CDR3 comprises 15 residues. V lost 2 bases to trimming and J lost 4 bases; unmatched junction nucleotides: 7. Germline values: CDR1 SNHLY, CDR2 FYNNEI. CDR3 nucleotides: TGTGCCAGCAGTGAAACGGCGGGAGAGGTAGAGACCCAGTACTTC. It encodes CASSETAGEVETQYF.

The rearrangement joins TRBV15 to TRBJ2-1, with 7 bases aligning to TRBD2. The CDR3 extends over 14 amino acids. Germline assignment: CDR1 LNHNV and CDR2 YYDKDF (reference sequence). Trimming at V came to 4 bases and at J to 6 bases, leaving 6 bases not matched to a gene. Here the CDR3 DNA reads TGTGCCACCAGCACTGTGGGAGGGATCAATGAGCAGTTCTTC. As protein: CATSTVGGINEQFF. The variable domain in full, completed from reference TRBV15 and TRBJ2-1, reads DAMVIQNPRYQVTQFGKPVTLSCSQTLNHNVMYWYQQKSSQAPKLLFHYYDKDFNNEADTPDNFQSRRPNTSFCFLDIRSPGLGDTAMYLCATSTVGGINEQFFGPGTRLTVL.

The chain links TRBV5-1 to TRBJ2-7, with D maybe TRBD1 (6 bases). The length of the CDR3 is 17 residues. V lost 2 bases, J lost 7 bases, and 25 bases lay in between. Germline-derived CDR1 and CDR2 are SGHRS and YFSETQ. CDR3 protein: CASSFGVLGATNLEQYF. As DNA, the CDR3 is TGCGCCAGCAGCTTTGGAGTTCTGGGGGCGACGAATTTGGAGCAGTACTTC.

This chain connects TRBV7-2 to TRBJ2-1, with 11 bases matching TRBD2. Germline V gene sequence: CDR1 SGHTA, CDR2 FQGNSA. Germline trimming cut 5 bases from V and 10 bases from J; bases unmatched to any gene: 16. The CDR3 covers 17 residues. The CDR3 bases are TGTGCCAGCAGCAACCGGACTAGCGGGCCATGGTCCCCGGAGCAGTTCTTC. It translates to CASSNRTSGPWSPEQFF.

A single count supports this clone. The rearrangement joins TRBV10-1 to TRBJ2-5, with 12 bases identical to TRBD2. The CDR3 runs to 17 residues. CDR1 and CDR2 (germline): WNHNN, SYGVQD (reference sequence). After removal of 0 bases from V and 4 bases from J, the junction contained 6 bases not matched to a gene. The CDR3 bases are TGCGCCAGCAGTGAGTCGGTGACTAGCGGGAGTATAGAGACCCAGTACTTC. Its protein is CASSESVTSGSIETQYF.

The chain has TRBV21-1 and TRBJ2-1; TRBD1 is the table's D call, not checked against the DNA. TRBV21-1 is reported as a pseudogene. The CDR3 sequence is 16 residues long. For the CDR3, the DNA is TGTGCCAGCAGCAAGTCCCACCAACAGTCCTACAATGAGCAGTTCTTC. Protein product: CASSKSHQQSYNEQFF.

V is TRBV12-3 or TRBV12-4 and J is TRBJ2-3; 11 positions match TRBD2. CDR3 length: 13 residues. V trimming: 9 bases; J trimming: 3 bases; junction bases outside the gene matches: 2. The DNA for the CDR3 is TGTGCCAGTACTAGCGGGAGTACAGATACGCAGTATTTT. This translates into CASTSGSTDTQYF.

The chain combines TRBV4-3 with TRBJ2-3; 9 bases agree with TRBD2. V lost 4 bases, J lost 5 bases, and 13 bases stayed unmatched. Germline V CDR1 and CDR2: LGHNA, YSLEER. The CDR3 loop spans 17 amino acids. The CDR3 nucleotides read TGCGCCAGCAGCCCGTCCCCAGCGGGAGGTGCCCGAGATACGCAGTATTTT. Translation gives CASSPSPAGGARDTQYF.

The gene calls are TRBV13 and TRBJ1-6; tentatively, D is TRBD1 (5 bases). Germline V gene lookup returns CDR1 PRHDT and CDR2 FYEKMQ (reference sequence). The CDR3 runs to 17 residues. The V end lost 5 bases, the J end lost 4 bases, and 18 bases lay between the germline ends. Here the CDR3 DNA reads TGTGCCAGCAGCCTACAGCCAAGCCAGGGTTATAATTCACCCCTCCACTTT. Translation gives CASSLQPSQGYNSPLHF.

The rearrangement links TRBV27 to TRBJ1-1, with D unresolved. The V gene's germline CDR1 is MNHEY and CDR2 SMNVEV (reference sequence). The germline V and J ends were trimmed by 2 bases and 0 bases, with 10 bases remaining between them. This CDR3 comprises 15 residues. The CDR3 nucleotides read TGTGCCAGCAGTTTAAACCCAGGTGTGAACACTGAAGCTTTCTTT. Its translation is CASSLNPGVNTEAFF.

The rearrangement uses TRBV5-1 and TRBJ2-1; 14 bases fit TRBD2. V was clipped by 4 bases and J by 4 bases; unmatched bases: 10. The CDR3 is 18 residues long. CDR1 is SGHRS and CDR2 is YFSETQ in the germline V gene. The CDR3 nucleotides are TGCGCCAGCAGCCTGACTAGCGGGAGGGCCCTCATTTACAATGAGCAGTTCTTC. It is translated as CASSLTSGRALIYNEQFF.

The V call is TRBV2, the J call TRBJ1-1, with D possibly being TRBD1 (6 bases). CDR3 length: 14 residues. CDR1 and CDR2 (germline): SNHLY, FYNNEI. The germline V and J ends were trimmed by 7 bases and 0 bases, with 12 bases remaining between them. In DNA form, the CDR3 reads TGTGCCAGCACCGGACAGTTAATGAACACTGAAGCTTTCTTT. Amino acid sequence: CASTGQLMNTEAFF.

The gene calls are TRBV19 and TRBJ1-6, with D tentatively TRBD1 (6 bases). The CDR3 totals 16 residues. Germline loops: CDR1 LNHDA, CDR2 SQIVND (reference sequence). V lost 4 bases and J lost 8, with 18 bases in between. Here the CDR3 DNA reads TGTGCCAGTAGTACCCCGAAACAGGGAAGAGATTCACCCCTCCACTTT. Its translation: CASSTPKQGRDSPLHF.

The rearrangement uses TRBV2 and TRBJ1-3; D call uncertain. V dropped 5 bases and J dropped 7 bases, with 24 bases sitting between them. Looked up from germline, CDR1 is SNHLY and CDR2 is FYNNEI. The CDR3 runs to 17 residues. Written as DNA, the CDR3 is TGTGCCAGCAGTTATAAGGGAGAGGTTCTTATACGGAACACCATATATTTT. Protein sequence: CASSYKGEVLIRNTIYF.

The chain carries TRBV7-2 and TRBJ2-1; tentatively, D is TRBD2 (6 bases). Trimming stripped 3 bases from V and 7 bases from J, with 10 bases between. Germline V gene lookup returns CDR1 SGHTA and CDR2 FQGNSA. This CDR3 region has 13 residues. The CDR3 coding sequence is TGTGCCAGCAGCTTCAGGCGGGGTAATGAGCAGTTCTTC. It specifies CASSFRRGNEQFF.

For the CDR3, the DNA is TGTGCCTGGAGCCAGGCGGGACAGCTATACTTC. It encodes CAWSQAGQLYF. The V and J genes are TRBV30 and TRBJ2-7; D is perhaps TRBD1 (7 bases). This CDR3 comprises 11 residues. Trimming shortened V by 3 bases and J by 13 bases, and 16 bases separated the two germline ends. Germline CDR1 is GTSNPN and CDR2 is SVGIG (reference sequence).

In DNA form, the CDR3 reads TGTGCCAGCAGCCTCGTGACCGGGGAGCTGTTTTTT. Protein: CASSLVTGELFF. The rearrangement uses TRBV9 and TRBJ2-2; D is unclear. Trimming left V 4 bases short and J 5 bases short, with 6 bases between. The germline V gene encodes CDR1 SGDLS and CDR2 YYNGEE. CDR3 size: 12 residues.

This sequence joins TRBV6-4 and TRBJ1-5; D is uncertain. CDR3 length: 13 residues. CDR1 MRHNA and CDR2 SNTAGT come from the germline V gene. The germline V and J ends were trimmed by 6 bases and 7 bases, with 13 bases remaining between them. The CDR3 nucleotides read TGTGCCAGCAGCCCCCGGGGAAGCCAGCCCCAGCATTTT. Protein: CASSPRGSQPQHF.

The chain is built from TRBV7-8 and TRBJ2-1; 9 bases match TRBD2. This CDR3 has 17 amino acids. Trimming at V came to 2 bases and at J to 5 bases, leaving 10 bases not matched to a gene. Germline V gene lookup returns CDR1 SGHVS and CDR2 FQNEAQ. The CDR3 bases are TGTGCCAGCAGCTTATGGCGGGAGGGCCGACTGAACAATGAGCAGTTCTTC. Residues: CASSLWREGRLNNEQFF.

The V call is TRBV19, the J call TRBJ1-2, with 7 positions matching TRBD1. The V gene's germline CDR1 is LNHDA and CDR2 SQIVND (reference sequence). Losses at the gene ends were 5 bases for V and 10 bases for J; bases not matched to a gene: 7. The CDR3 length is 12 residues. The CDR3 DNA reads TGTGCCAGTAGTCCATGGGACAGTTCCTACACCTTC. Translation: CASSPWDSSYTF.

The genes are TRBV25-1 and TRBJ2-3, with TRBD2 identical over 9 bases. Per the germline V gene, CDR1 is MGHDK and CDR2 is SYGVNS. There are 17 residues in the CDR3. Trimming at V came to 4 bases and at J to 5 bases, leaving 13 bases not matched to a gene. This chain's CDR3 is CASSVISGRRGLDTQYF. CDR3 sequence (DNA): TGTGCCAGCAGTGTCATTAGCGGGAGAAGGGGATTAGATACGCAGTATTTT.

The chain couples TRBV30 to TRBJ1-5; TRBD1 might be the D (5 bases). This CDR3 has 13 amino acids. The germline V gene encodes CDR1 GTSNPN and CDR2 SVGIG (reference sequence). V was pared by 1 base and J by 7 bases, with 11 bases between. DNA for the CDR3: TGTGCCTGGAGTGCCGGGGGGGGGCAGCCCCAGCATTTT. This gives the protein CAWSAGGGQPQHF.

This clone was counted once. The V and J genes are TRBV5-4 and TRBJ2-3; 8 bases align to TRBD2. The V segment lost 4 bases and the J segment 5 bases; nucleotides outside the gene matches: 12. Per germline, CDR1 SGHNT and CDR2 YYREEE (reference sequence). The CDR3 has 16 residues. CDR3 protein: CASSLPMQRGRDTQYF. For the CDR3, the DNA is TGTGCCAGCAGCCTTCCGATGCAGCGGGGGAGAGATACGCAGTATTTT.

The chain carries TRBV6-5 and TRBJ2-6; no definite D call. Germline V lookup: CDR1 MNHEY, CDR2 SVGAGI. The CDR3 is 16 amino acids. V shed 0 bases and J shed 0 bases, with 6 bases lying between them. The CDR3 nucleotides read TGTGCCAGCAGTTACTCTAGAGCCTCTGGGGCCAACGTCCTGACTTTC. It encodes CASSYSRASGANVLTF.

The J gene is TRBJ2-7, the V gene TRBV29-1, with D perhaps matching TRBD2 (6 bases). Germline-derived CDR1 and CDR2 are SQVTM and ANQGSEA. Deletions cut 5 bases from V and 7 bases from J, with 21 bases between. The length of the CDR3 is 14 residues. The CDR3 DNA reads as TGCAGCGTTCTTCCCGAGGGACTTTATTGGGAGCAGTACTTC. Encoded protein: CSVLPEGLYWEQYF.

A few counts support this clone. The rearrangement joins TRBV18 to TRBJ1-2; 8 nucleotides match TRBD1. V lost 3 bases and J lost 3; bases outside the gene matches: 12. The CDR3 extends over 17 amino acids. Germline V CDR1 and CDR2: KGHSH, LQKENI. CDR3 DNA: TGTGCCAGCTCACCTAGTAGTGCAGGGGGCGCGGACTATGGCTACACCTTC. Protein product: CASSPSSAGGADYGYTF.

V is TRBV15 and J is TRBJ2-1; 7 bases map to TRBD2. CDR1 and CDR2 from the germline V gene are LNHNV and YYDKDF (reference sequence). The CDR3 loop spans 19 amino acids. V lost 0 bases and J lost 0; bases outside the gene matches: 11. This CDR3 is CATSRDYSGRYRSYNEQFF. In DNA form, the CDR3 reads TGTGCCACCAGCAGAGATTATTCCGGGAGGTACCGCTCCTACAATGAGCAGTTCTTC.

J is TRBJ1-4 and V is TRBV2; D not certain. Trimming cost V 5 bases and J 6 bases, with 13 bases left between them. The CDR3 length is 14 residues. Germline V lookup: CDR1 SNHLY, CDR2 FYNNEI. CDR3 in amino acids: CASSQDLQHEKLFF. CDR3 in DNA: TGTGCCAGCAGTCAGGACTTACAGCATGAAAAACTGTTTTTT.

V usage is TRBV27 and J usage is TRBJ2-7; weak D call: TRBD2 (6 bases). This CDR3 contains 14 residues. Germline assignment: CDR1 MNHEY and CDR2 SMNVEV (reference sequence). Trimming shortened V by 2 bases and J by 3 bases, and 11 bases separated the two germline ends. This CDR3 reads CASSLSGSDYEQYF. DNA of the CDR3: TGTGCCAGCAGTTTAAGCGGGTCTGACTACGAGCAGTACTTC.